The T cell receptor (beta chain) described here comes from a study of blood T cell repertoires in COVID-19. Across the whole study: Sites in the United States, Italy and Spain provided acute and convalescent COVID-19 samples.

The germline CDR1 and CDR2 sequences are SGHTA and FQGNSA. This CDR3 is 16 amino acids long. Trimming took 5 bases from V and 2 from J; bases not matched to a gene: 8. Authors' data handling: How many nucleated cells were present was estimated from reference gene primer amplification. TCRdb's table, derived via immunoSEQ multiplex PCR, lists solely in-frame clones and lacks some. V, J and clone size derive from that table, while D and trimming were established from the DNA sequence. The sample holds almost 25,000 clones, approximately 85% seen once. The sample taken for sequencing was peripheral blood. The chain is built from TRBV7-2 and TRBJ2-3, with TRBD2 matching 9 bases. The TCR originated in a human donor in a cohort sampled during active COVID-19. The CDR3 loop is CASSKTSGYYTDTQYF. The CDR3 DNA reads as TGTGCCAGCAGCAAGACTAGCGGCTATTACACAGATACGCAGTATTTT.